The 22 T cell receptor beta chains reported below all come from one sample, sequenced in a study of blood T cell repertoires in COVID-19. Generated by immunoSEQ multiplex PCR, the TCRdb table keeps only in-frame clones and is missing some. The top ten clones hold about 3% of a sample with about 260,000 clones, around 93% of them seen once. Sequences were obtained from PBMCs or T cells enriched from blood (not recorded which). The receptors originated from a man between 40 and 49 years old who had been exposed to COVID-19.

This rearrangement joins TRBV6-2 or TRBV6-3 to TRBJ1-5; weak D call: TRBD1 (6 bases). From germline, CDR1 is MNHEY and CDR2 SVGEGT. V was shortened by 2 bases and J by 3 bases, with 8 bases between the two germline ends. This CDR3 comprises 14 residues. The CDR3 loop is CASSYGQINQPQHF. Written as DNA, the CDR3 is TGTGCCAGCAGTTACGGACAGATCAATCAGCCCCAGCATTTT.

In its sample, this clone was seen once. The chain is built from TRBV4-3 and TRBJ2-1; the D gene is possibly TRBD1 (5 bases). This CDR3 has 18 residues. CDR1 and CDR2 (germline): LGHNA, YSLEER. Trimming pared 0 bases from V and 6 bases from J, leaving 21 bases between. The CDR3, as DNA: TGCGCCAGCAGCCAAGAGATCCGACGGACAAGCACCGGCAATGAGCAGTTCTTC. Translating gives CASSQEIRRTSTGNEQFF.

The rearrangement links TRBV27 to TRBJ2-1; 7 bases match TRBD2. Per germline, CDR1 MNHEY and CDR2 SMNVEV (reference sequence). With 1 base clipped from V and 3 bases from J, the junction kept 9 bases outside the gene matches. There are 17 residues in the CDR3. The CDR3 bases are TGTGCCAGCAGTTTATTAAGTACGGGAGGAAGCTACAATGAGCAGTTCTTC. It translates to CASSLLSTGGSYNEQFF.

The chain links TRBV4-1 to TRBJ2-1; TRBD2 is a possible D gene (7 bases). The V gene lost 5 bases and the J gene lost 8 bases, with 16 bases spanning the gap. The CDR3 length is 14 residues. The germline CDR1 and CDR2 sequences are MGHRA and YSYEKL. The DNA of the CDR3 is TGCGCCAGCAGCAATCGGGGGGCGGACGATGAGCAGTTCTTC. It is translated as CASSNRGADDEQFF.

The genes are TRBV3-1 (or the pseudogene TRBV3-2) and TRBJ1-3; TRBD1 matches at 7 bases. The CDR3 loop spans 17 amino acids. Germline V gene sequence: CDR1 LGHDT, CDR2 YNNKEL (reference sequence). The junction had 16 bases not matched to a gene; V was cut back by 11 bases and J by 0 bases. The CDR3: CASTSLGTANSGNTIYF. The CDR3 bases are TGTGCCTCCACATCCTTAGGGACAGCAAACTCTGGAAACACCATATATTTT.

The chain has TRBV4-1 and TRBJ2-2, with D unclear. V was clipped by 1 base and J by 0 bases, with 9 bases between them. CDR3 length equals 16 residues. Germline CDR1 reads MGHRA; CDR2 reads YSYEKL. The CDR3 sequence is CASSQVQHANTGELFF. CDR3 coding DNA: TGCGCCAGCAGCCAAGTACAACATGCGAACACCGGGGAGCTGTTTTTT.

This clone was observed many times. The chain employs TRBV19 and TRBJ2-3; 10 nucleotides agree with TRBD2. The CDR3 contains 14 residues. Germline CDR1 LNHDA, CDR2 SQIVND (reference sequence). Trimming at V came to 6 bases and at J to 4 bases, leaving 4 bases not matched to a gene. This CDR3 is CASRRAGGADTQYF. The CDR3 DNA is TGTGCCAGTAGGAGAGCGGGAGGGGCAGATACGCAGTATTTT.

This clone has only one observation. The V call is TRBV12-5, the J call TRBJ1-5, with D possibly TRBD1 on 5 matching bases. Trimming shortened V by 9 bases and J by 9 bases, and 15 bases separated the two germline ends. The CDR3 spans 12 residues. Germline CDR1 and CDR2: LGHNT and FRNRAP. The CDR3 loop reads CASRGRDPPQHF. CDR3 DNA sequence: TGTGCTAGCCGGGGGAGGGATCCGCCCCAGCATTTT.

This clone occurred a few times. V usage is TRBV5-4 and J usage is TRBJ1-2, with TRBD1 identical over 8 bases. V was pared by 5 bases and J by 4 bases, with 16 bases of the junction left unmatched. This CDR3 spans 17 amino acids. Looked up from germline, CDR1 is SGHNT and CDR2 is YYREEE (reference sequence). CDR3 sequence reads: CASSSDREGLGGYGYTF. The CDR3, as DNA: TGTGCCAGCAGTTCGGACAGGGAAGGTCTTGGTGGCTATGGCTACACCTTC.

The chain is built from TRBV6-2 or TRBV6-3 and TRBJ2-1; 7 positions match TRBD2. Germline V gene data show CDR1 as MNHEY and CDR2 as SVGEGT. Trimming removed 5 bases from V and 8 bases from J; junction bases left unmatched: 9. The CDR3 covers 14 residues. The CDR3 spells CASSSGTSSDEQFF. The DNA of the CDR3 is TGTGCCAGCAGTAGCGGGACCTCCTCCGATGAGCAGTTCTTC.

This clone was seen only a few times. This chain connects TRBV2 to TRBJ2-5; D unclear. The CDR3 has 14 residues. The germline V gene has CDR1 SNHLY and CDR2 FYNNEI. Trimming pared 6 bases from V and 2 bases from J, leaving 13 bases between. In nucleotides, the CDR3 is TGTGCCAGCAGCGAAAAGCTTCTACAAGAGACCCAGTACTTC. As protein: CASSEKLLQETQYF. Variable domain in full (rest from reference TRBV2 and TRBJ2-5): EPEVTQTPSHQVTQMGQEVILRCVPISNHLYFYWYRQILGQKVEFLVSFYNNEISEKSEIFDDQFSVERPDGSNFTLKIRSTKLEDSAMYFCASSEKLLQETQYFGPGTRLLVL.

This clone was seen a handful of times. This chain joins TRBV7-8 and TRBJ1-5; D is unresolved. The ends were cut back, 5 bases at V and 2 bases at J, with 13 bases in the middle. This CDR3 is built from 15 residues. In germline, CDR1 is SGHVS, CDR2 FQNEAQ. The CDR3 is CASSPEGVGNQPQHF. DNA for the CDR3: TGTGCCAGCAGCCCAGAGGGTGTAGGCAATCAGCCCCAGCATTTT.

The rearrangement links TRBV5-1 to TRBJ1-1, with D possibly being TRBD1 (6 bases). CDR1 is SGHRS and CDR2 is YFSETQ in the germline V gene. The V gene lost 4 bases and the J gene lost 6 bases, with 7 bases spanning the gap. The CDR3 covers 11 residues. The CDR3: CASSEGAEAFF. The CDR3 DNA follows: TGCGCCAGCAGCGAGGGGGCTGAAGCTTTCTTT.

This chain uses TRBV6-5 with TRBJ2-3, with 8 nucleotides matching TRBD2. Germline CDR1 MNHEY, CDR2 SVGAGI. The CDR3 contains 14 residues. Germline trimming cut 11 bases from V and 3 bases from J; bases unmatched to any gene: 10. The CDR3 here is CASRTSLGTDTQYF. The CDR3 region has the DNA TGTGCCTCCCGGACTAGCCTTGGTACAGATACGCAGTATTTT.

The chain is built from TRBV19 and TRBJ1-4; no reliable D call. The CDR3 is 12 amino acids. CDR1 and CDR2 from the germline V gene are LNHDA and SQIVND (reference sequence). V lost 5 bases to trimming and J lost 8 bases, with 9 bases between them. The CDR3 is CASSPGWEKLFF. CDR3 in DNA: TGTGCCAGTAGTCCAGGATGGGAAAAACTGTTTTTT.

This clone is a singleton in its sample. The chain couples TRBV11-2 to TRBJ1-1, with a tentative D call TRBD1 (6 bases). This CDR3 spans 15 amino acids. Germline CDR1 and CDR2: SGHAT and FQNNGV. With 5 bases removed from V and 3 bases from J, the gap between germline ends came to 16 bases. CDR3 sequence (DNA): TGTGCCAGCAGCCAGGGGAACACCGGGGACACTGAAGCTTTCTTT. As protein: CASSQGNTGDTEAFF.

The genes are TRBV19 and TRBJ2-3, with 14 positions matching TRBD2. Per germline, CDR1 LNHDA and CDR2 SQIVND (reference sequence). This CDR3 has 16 residues. After removal of 5 bases from V and 4 bases from J, the junction contained 5 bases not matched to a gene. As DNA, the CDR3 is TGTGCCAGTAGTCTGACTAGCGGGAGGGAGGCAGATACGCAGTATTTT. It codes for CASSLTSGREADTQYF.

V gene TRBV5-1 combines with J gene TRBJ2-3, with 11 bases fitting TRBD2. Germline CDR1 and CDR2: SGHRS and YFSETQ. The CDR3 covers 15 residues. V shed 7 bases and J 6 bases; nucleotides not matched to a gene: 10. CDR3 bases: TGCGCCAGCCGCCCGCTAGCGGGAGGATTTGATACGCAGTATTTT. It codes for CASRPLAGGFDTQYF.

V gene TRBV7-6 combines with J gene TRBJ2-2; D possibly corresponds to TRBD2 (6 bases). Germline V CDR1 and CDR2: SGHVS, FNYEAQ. CDR3 size: 13 residues. Deletions cut 1 base from V and 15 bases from J, with 15 bases between. CDR3: CASSLGLRDAVFF. CDR3 DNA: TGTGCCAGCAGCTTAGGCCTGCGGGATGCGGTGTTTTTT.

The J gene is TRBJ1-6, the V gene TRBV30; possibly TRBD1 for D (6 bases). Germline CDR1 GTSNPN, CDR2 SVGIG (reference sequence). This CDR3 comprises 14 residues. V gave up 3 bases and J gave up 9 bases, with 15 bases separating them. The CDR3 DNA sequence: TGTGCCTGGAGCACACAGGGTCTGGGTTCACCCCTCCACTTT. Amino acid sequence: CAWSTQGLGSPLHF.

The chain has TRBV11-1 and TRBJ1-2, with 9 bases matching TRBD1. The germline V gene encodes CDR1 SGHAT and CDR2 FQDESV (reference sequence). This CDR3 contains 14 residues. V dropped 5 bases and J dropped 3; count of bases not matched to a gene: 4. The CDR3 protein is CASSTRTGDYGYTF. CDR3 bases: TGTGCCAGCAGCACCCGGACAGGGGACTATGGCTACACCTTC.

The V and J genes are TRBV4-2 and TRBJ2-1, with 10 bases lining up with TRBD2. With 0 bases clipped from V and 7 bases from J, the junction kept 6 bases outside the gene matches. This CDR3 contains 16 residues. Germline V gene data show CDR1 as LGHNA and CDR2 as YNFKEQ. In DNA, the CDR3 is TGTGCCAGCAGCCAAGATCCGGGACTAGCGTCAAATGAGCAGTTCTTC. This sequence encodes CASSQDPGLASNEQFF.